This TCR beta chain derives from a study of CXCR3-negative and CXCR3-positive naive CD8 T cells. As to this clonotype: No antigen is known for it.

Germline V lookup: CDR1 DFQATT, CDR2 SNEGSKA (reference sequence). CDR3 length equals 13 residues. General observations from the study: Hydrophobicity was higher for TRB CDR3s found in CXCR3-positive naive cells than in CXCR3-negative naive cells. Unlike memory cells, which differed, naive CXCR3-negative and CXCR3-positive cells had similar TRBV-TRBJ usage. CXCR3 expression dropped partially after cryopreservation, and most assays relied on fresh PBMCs.

5' RACE with UMI labels generated the TRB cDNA libraries. TCRdb re-called the 5' RACE reads and gives one entry per CDR3 protein, without DNA. The sample has roughly 140,000 distinct CDR3 sequences; the top ten hold 0.25% to 0.3%. The chain employs TRBV20-1 and TRBJ2-7. Sequenced material: naive CXCR3+ CD8+ T cells from blood. Subset reported: CD45RO-CCR7+CD27+CD95- naive CD8+ T cells expressing CXCR3 (TNR3+). This clonotype originated in a human donor in good health. Some clones in this sample may be carry-over from other donors' samples. CDR3 sequence reads: CSAISSEAYEQYF.